The 9 T cell receptor beta chains listed next were all sequenced from one sample in a study of human T cells and chemical hapten exposure (dated by TCRdb to about 2021). Preparation of the library involved RACE. TCRdb shows the sequencer as NextSeq 500. TCRdb redid the processing of the public reads, applying fastp at Q25 and MiXCR, and retained in-frame beta chains. Rows merge per CDR3 protein into single entries with the most common DNA and genes. In all, the sample holds 85,000 to 100,000 distinct CDR3 sequences, and about a tenth of those were seen once. About 3.1% of the sample is held by the ten biggest clonotypes. Read against the paper, the sample's time point label means: pre-sensitization, week 0. What the treatment or condition label conveys for this sample: therapeutic diphenylcyclopropenone sensitization with weekly scalp DPC. The source was whole blood, collected in connection with sensitization to the hapten diphenylcyclopropenone (DPC). Source of these receptors: a woman aged 55 to 70 with alopecia areata. Some clones in this sample may be carry-over from other donors' samples.

This clonotype came up many times. The chain combines TRBV2 with TRBJ1-6, with D maybe TRBD1 (6 bases). Germline V gene data show CDR1 as SNHLY and CDR2 as FYNNEI. Trimming cost V 5 bases and J 7 bases, with 12 bases left between them. CDR3 size: 14 residues. The CDR3 here is CASSLGGQNSPLHF. The DNA of the CDR3 is TGTGCCAGCAGTTTGGGGGGCCAGAATTCACCCCTCCACTTT.

The chain is built from TRBV20-1 and TRBJ1-5; D gene uncertain. Looked up from germline, CDR1 is DFQATT and CDR2 is SNEGSKA (reference sequence). The CDR3 loop spans 16 amino acids. V was trimmed by 0 bases and J by 0 bases, leaving 12 bases between them. DNA for the CDR3: TGCAGTGCTAGAGATGCCCGGGATTATAGCAATCAGCCCCAGCATTTT. Its translation: CSARDARDYSNQPQHF.

This clonotype was picked up many times. The chain employs TRBV5-1 and TRBJ2-3; D unclear. CDR3 size: 12 residues. From germline, CDR1 is SGHRS and CDR2 YFSETQ. The V end lost 1 base, the J end lost 4 bases, and 4 bases lay between the germline ends. The CDR3 nucleotides are TGCGCCAGCAGCTTGACAGCAGATACGCAGTATTTT. Amino acids: CASSLTADTQYF.

This clonotype was seen more than once but under ten times. The rearrangement joins TRBV2 to TRBJ1-1; D remains ambiguous. The germline V gene has CDR1 SNHLY and CDR2 FYNNEI. V lost 8 bases to trimming and J lost 7 bases, with 11 bases between them. The CDR3 has 11 residues. CDR3 amino acids: CASREAGEAFF. The CDR3, as DNA: TGTGCCAGCCGCGAGGCAGGTGAAGCTTTCTTT.

This clonotype appeared a few times. This chain links TRBV20-1 with TRBJ2-2; D call uncertain. V shed 3 bases and J shed 4 bases, with 9 bases lying between them. The germline CDR1 and CDR2 sequences are DFQATT and SNEGSKA (reference sequence). The length of the CDR3 is 13 residues. CDR3 DNA: TGCAGTGCTAGTCCAGGCTTCACCGGGGAGCTGTTTTTT. Amino acid sequence: CSASPGFTGELFF.

This clonotype came up a few times. The gene calls are TRBV7-8 and TRBJ1-4; 7 bases fit TRBD1. CDR1 is SGHVS, CDR2 FQNEAQ, per germline. The V segment lost 8 bases and the J segment 7 bases; nucleotides outside the gene matches: 7. There are 13 residues in the CDR3. CDR3 in amino acids: CASVGTVGEKLFF. In DNA, the CDR3 is TGTGCCAGCGTGGGGACAGTAGGTGAAAAACTGTTTTTT.

This chain connects TRBV12-3 or TRBV12-4 to TRBJ2-7; 8 nucleotides line up with TRBD2. The CDR3 sequence is 14 residues long. Germline trimming cut 4 bases from V and 2 bases from J; bases unmatched to any gene: 4. CDR3 in amino acids: CASSWTSLTYEQYF. In nucleotides, the CDR3 is TGTGCCAGCAGTTGGACTAGCTTAACCTACGAGCAGTACTTC.

V and J are TRBV18 and TRBJ1-6, with D maybe TRBD1 (6 bases). Germline loops: CDR1 KGHSH, CDR2 LQKENI. The ends were cut back, 4 bases at V and 8 bases at J, with 12 bases in the middle. This CDR3 is 14 amino acids long. CDR3 sequence: CASSLQGIDSPLHF. In nucleotides, the CDR3 is TGTGCCAGCTCACTTCAGGGGATAGATTCACCCCTCCACTTT.

This clonotype appeared many times. V gene TRBV5-5 combines with J gene TRBJ1-6, with a weak D call TRBD1 (6 bases). Germline-derived CDR1 and CDR2 are SGHKS and YYEKEE (reference sequence). Trimming removed 4 bases at V and 7 bases at J, with 18 bases between. The CDR3 has 16 amino acids. Written as DNA, the CDR3 is TGTGCCAGCAGCCAGGGCGGCGGGGGGCTAAATTCACCCCTCCACTTT. This gives the protein CASSQGGGGLNSPLHF.